These 26 T cell receptor beta chains originate from one sample sequenced in a study of OX40 agonist ivuxolimab in advanced cancers. Clones were sequenced by immunoSEQ multiplex PCR, and TCRdb holds only the in-frame ones, with some missing. The repertoire holds roughly 53,000 clones, with 65% to 85% as singletons. This specimen consisted of CD4+ or CD8+ T cells sorted from blood, obtained in a trial of the OX40 agonist ivuxolimab. The receptors here all came from an adult with an advanced solid tumor such as melanoma, head and neck, liver or kidney cancer.

The gene calls are TRBV19 and TRBJ1-1; TRBD1 is a possible D gene (6 bases). The CDR3 loop spans 13 amino acids. V shed 7 bases and J shed 1 base, with 10 bases lying between them. The germline V gene encodes CDR1 LNHDA and CDR2 SQIVND (reference sequence). In nucleotides, the CDR3 is TGTGCCAGTACCGGCAGGGGGAACACTGAAGCTTTCTTT. Translated, it gives CASTGRGNTEAFF.

CDR3 protein: CASSPQVKNTEAFF. CDR3 bases: TGTGCCAGCAGTCCCCAAGTGAAGAACACTGAAGCTTTCTTT. The V call is TRBV6-1, the J call TRBJ1-1; no reliable D call. V lost 5 bases and J 1 base, leaving 11 bases between the germline ends. The CDR3 consists of 14 residues. CDR1 and CDR2 (germline): MNHNS, SASEGT.

V usage is TRBV9 and J usage is TRBJ2-3; D perhaps matches TRBD2 (6 bases). Germline V lookup: CDR1 SGDLS, CDR2 YYNGEE. This CDR3 region has 16 residues. V lost 4 bases and J 6 bases, leaving 21 bases between the germline ends. The CDR3 sequence is CASSPSSGLAQDTQYF. The CDR3 bases are TGTGCCAGCAGCCCCTCGTCGGGACTCGCCCAGGATACGCAGTATTTT.

The gene calls are TRBV4-1 and TRBJ2-1; weak D call: TRBD2 (7 bases). V lost 7 bases and J 5 bases, leaving 21 bases between the germline ends. CDR1 and CDR2 (germline): MGHRA, YSYEKL. The CDR3 sequence is 16 residues long. Here the CDR3 DNA reads TGCGCCAGCACCCCGGGGGGAGCAGGGGAGGACAATGAGCAGTTCTTC. Translated, it gives CASTPGGAGEDNEQFF.

This clone was detected once. Here the CDR3 DNA reads TGTGCCAGCAGGGCCACTAGCGGGGGGGCCAACGGGGAGCTGTTTTTT. Translated: CASRATSGGANGELFF. The chain couples TRBV28 to TRBJ2-2; TRBD2 aligns across 13 bases. CDR1 is MDHEN and CDR2 is SYDVKM in the germline V gene. V shed 6 bases and J 7 bases; nucleotides not matched to a gene: 8. The CDR3 runs 16 residues.

This clone was counted between two and nine times. The chain joins TRBV6-6 to TRBJ2-3, with 7 nucleotides matching TRBD2. J gave up 2 bases and V 6 bases, and 8 bases lay outside the gene matches. The CDR3 is 15 amino acids. Germline CDR1 and CDR2: MNHNY and SVGAGI (reference sequence). The CDR3 loop reads CASSPASGPTDTQYF. CDR3 coding DNA: TGTGCCAGCAGCCCCGCTAGCGGCCCCACAGATACGCAGTATTTT.

V gene TRBV18 combines with J gene TRBJ1-2; no clear D gene. The CDR3 covers 17 residues. V was shortened by 0 bases and J by 4 bases, with 18 bases between the two germline ends. Germline assignment: CDR1 KGHSH and CDR2 LQKENI. The CDR3 reads CASSPPRPTHDAYGYTF. The CDR3 DNA is TGTGCCAGCTCACCACCTAGACCAACCCATGATGCCTATGGCTACACCTTC.

V and J are TRBV28 and TRBJ1-6; D gene ambiguous. CDR3 size: 13 residues. V lost 6 bases, J lost 11 bases, and 14 bases lay in between. Germline loops: CDR1 MDHEN, CDR2 SYDVKM. The CDR3 protein is CASRLPGNPPLHF. The CDR3 nucleotides are TGTGCCAGCAGACTTCCGGGAAACCCACCCCTCCACTTT. Looking up the rest from reference TRBV28 and TRBJ1-6 gives the full variable domain: DVKVTQSSRYLVKRTGEKVFLECVQDMDHENMFWYRQDPGLGLRLIYFSYDVKMKEKGDIPEGYSVSREKKERFSLILESASTNQTSMYLCASRLPGNPPLHFGNGTRLTVT.

This rearrangement joins TRBV10-3 to TRBJ2-7; 11 bases fit TRBD1. The CDR3 extends over 15 amino acids. Unmatched junction bases numbered 5, after V lost 7 bases and J lost 0 bases. Germline CDR1 reads ENHRY; CDR2 reads SYGVKD. The CDR3 region is CAITRTGGISYEQYF. CDR3 bases: TGTGCCATCACCAGGACAGGGGGCATCTCCTACGAGCAGTACTTC.

This chain uses TRBV5-1 with TRBJ2-1, with 11 bases matching TRBD2. The trim removed 3 bases at V and 10 bases at J, leaving 18 bases unmatched. The length of the CDR3 is 18 residues. Germline loops: CDR1 SGHRS, CDR2 YFSETQ. The CDR3 bases are TGCGCCAGCAGCTCTAACACATACCGACTAGCGGGAAAGGGGGAGCAGTTCTTC. This translates into CASSSNTYRLAGKGEQFF.

V usage is TRBV6-5 and J usage is TRBJ2-5; TRBD1 matches 10 bases. Germline loops: CDR1 MNHEY, CDR2 SVGAGI. V shed 1 base, J shed 2 bases, and the junction held 4 bases outside the gene matches. The length of the CDR3 is 16 residues. The CDR3 region is CASSYWKGQGQETQYF. CDR3 coding DNA: TGTGCCAGCAGTTACTGGAAGGGACAGGGGCAAGAGACCCAGTACTTC.

The chain links TRBV5-8 to TRBJ2-1; 15 positions agree with TRBD2. The V segment lost 5 bases and the J segment 3 bases; nucleotides outside the gene matches: 6. CDR1 is SGHTS and CDR2 is YDEGEE in the germline V gene. The CDR3 loop spans 17 amino acids. The DNA for the CDR3 is TGTGCCAGCAGTACGGGACTAGCGGGAGGTGTCTACAATGAGCAGTTCTTC. It translates to CASSTGLAGGVYNEQFF.

This chain uses TRBV6-1 with TRBJ1-2; D remains ambiguous. Germline V gives CDR1 MNHNS, CDR2 SASEGT. Deletions cut 6 bases from V and 8 bases from J, with 13 bases between. The CDR3 consists of 12 residues. CDR3 sequence: CASRLDSGGYTF. Here the CDR3 DNA reads TGTGCCAGCAGATTAGATTCGGGGGGCTACACCTTC.

This rearrangement joins TRBV19 to TRBJ1-2; no reliable D call. There are 14 residues in the CDR3. V was pared by 3 bases and J by 0 bases, with 8 bases between. Germline lookup yields CDR1 LNHDA and CDR2 SQIVND (reference sequence). The CDR3 DNA reads TGTGCCAGTAGTATCCCAGTCTCTAACTATGGCTACACCTTC. Encoded protein: CASSIPVSNYGYTF.

The V gene is TRBV9, the J gene TRBJ1-6, with D maybe TRBD1 (5 bases). V shed 0 bases and J shed 9 bases, with 13 bases lying between them. CDR1 is SGDLS and CDR2 is YYNGEE in the germline V gene. This CDR3 has 15 residues. CDR3 nucleotide sequence: TGTGCCAGCAGCGTAGCTGAAGGGGAAAGTTCACCCCTCCACTTT. Residues: CASSVAEGESSPLHF. The entire variable domain, with the rest obtained from reference TRBV9 and TRBJ1-6, is as follows: DSGVTQTPKHLITATGQRVTLRCSPRSGDLSVYWYQQSLDQGLQFLIQYYNGEERAKGNILERFSAQQFPDLHSELNLSSLELGDSALYFCASSVAEGESSPLHFGNGTRLTVT.

The rearrangement joins TRBV6-5 to TRBJ2-7; D may be TRBD1 or TRBD2 (5 bases each). The germline CDR1 and CDR2 sequences are MNHEY and SVGAGI. The length of the CDR3 is 12 residues. Trimming left V 7 bases short and J 0 bases short, with 7 bases between. CDR3 protein: CASMGDSYEQYF. DNA of the CDR3: TGTGCCAGCATGGGGGACTCCTACGAGCAGTACTTC.

In this sample, this clone turned up once. The chain combines TRBV4-1 with TRBJ2-3; D may match TRBD1 or TRBD2 (5 bases each). The CDR3 is made up of 17 amino acids. From germline, CDR1 is MGHRA and CDR2 YSYEKL. Trimming removed 3 bases from V and 1 base from J, with 17 bases in between. The DNA of the CDR3 is TGCGCCAGCAGCCACCCCGGGACCCAGAGGGGCACAGATACGCAGTATTTT. Amino acid sequence: CASSHPGTQRGTDTQYF.

CDR3 sequence (DNA): TGCAGCGTTATGGGGGGGGAGGGACTCTATGGCTACACCTTC. It encodes CSVMGGEGLYGYTF. This chain joins TRBV29-1 and TRBJ1-2; a weak D match, TRBD1 (5 bases). The CDR3 sequence is 14 residues long. Trimming took off 5 bases at V and 4 bases at J, with 17 bases between the two ends. The germline gives CDR1 SQVTM, CDR2 ANQGSEA.

The chain joins TRBV7-9 to TRBJ1-1; D gene unclear. V lost 1 base to trimming and J lost 4 bases, with 10 bases between them. CDR1 SEHNR and CDR2 FQNEAQ come from the germline V gene (reference sequence). The CDR3 consists of 14 residues. CDR3 bases: TGTGCCAGCAGCTTAGGTTACCGGGTCACTGAAGCTTTCTTT. This sequence encodes CASSLGYRVTEAFF.

The chain uses TRBV6-6 and TRBJ1-3; D remains ambiguous. This CDR3 is built from 13 residues. V lost 5 bases and J 4 bases, leaving 9 bases between the germline ends. Germline CDR1 is MNHNY and CDR2 is SVGAGI (reference sequence). CDR3 nucleotides: TGTGCCAGCAGTCCAATACCCGGAAACACCATATATTTT. The encoded protein is CASSPIPGNTIYF.

This clone was picked up one time. The chain uses TRBV2 and TRBJ1-2; the D is unclear. The germline gives CDR1 SNHLY, CDR2 FYNNEI. The CDR3 has 13 residues. The germline V and J ends were trimmed by 6 bases and 5 bases, with 13 bases remaining between them. For the CDR3, the DNA is TGTGCCAGCAGGGGTGAGGGAAGGTATGGCTACACCTTC. Protein sequence: CASRGEGRYGYTF.

With regard to this clone: In the same sample, other DNA sequences code for this CDR3. The chain has TRBV29-1 and TRBJ2-1; tentative D call: TRBD1 (6 bases). Germline V gene sequence: CDR1 SQVTM, CDR2 ANQGSEA. The CDR3 contains 14 residues. Trimming pared 7 bases from V and 0 bases from J, leaving 13 bases between. For the CDR3, the DNA is TGCAGCGCAGTACAGGGCAGCTCCTACAATGAGCAGTTCTTC. The encoded protein is CSAVQGSSYNEQFF.

This clone was picked up one time. The chain links TRBV7-9 to TRBJ1-1; D not resolved. The germline V gene has CDR1 SEHNR and CDR2 FQNEAQ (reference sequence). Between the trimmed V and J ends, which lost 7 bases and 0 bases, there was a span of 12 bases. The CDR3 is 14 amino acids. The CDR3 DNA reads as TGTGCCAGCACCAAAGATCTCATGAACACTGAAGCTTTCTTT. As protein: CASTKDLMNTEAFF.

This clone came up once. The chain joins TRBV29-1 to TRBJ2-3; D call uncertain. The CDR3 is 16 amino acids. From germline, CDR1 is SQVTM and CDR2 ANQGSEA. Trimming cost V 0 bases and J 0 bases, with 13 bases left between them. Here the CDR3 reads CSVEERTRFSTDTQYF. The CDR3 nucleotides read TGCAGCGTTGAAGAAAGAACGAGGTTTAGCACAGATACGCAGTATTTT.

The chain employs TRBV30 and TRBJ1-2; 9 positions agree with TRBD1. V shed 0 bases and J 4 bases; nucleotides not matched to a gene: 3. This CDR3 contains 14 residues. CDR1 and CDR2 (germline): GTSNPN, SVGIG (reference sequence). For the CDR3, the DNA is TGTGCCTGGAGTGTGGACAGGGGAGCCTATGGCTACACCTTC. Protein sequence: CAWSVDRGAYGYTF.

The chain combines TRBV10-3 with TRBJ2-2; the match to TRBD1 covers 12 bases. Per germline, CDR1 ENHRY and CDR2 SYGVKD. V gave up 10 bases and J gave up 4 bases; unmatched junction bases: 7. This CDR3 contains 15 residues. The CDR3 coding sequence is TGTGCCACAGCCGGGACAGGGGGCTCCACCGGGGAGCTGTTTTTT. It codes for CATAGTGGSTGELFF.